One sample yielded the 32 T cell receptor beta chains listed below, sequenced in a study of radiotherapy plus CTLA-4 blockade in lung cancer. This table comes from immunoSEQ multiplex PCR, and its TCRdb copy is limited to in-frame clones, with some not included. The sample has tens of thousands of clones, roughly four fifths seen once. Sample: peripheral blood, taken from a patient treated with radiotherapy plus ipilimumab. The receptors stem from a human donor with non-small cell lung cancer whose response to radiotherapy plus ipilimumab could not be evaluated.

On this clone itself: At one end, the junction sequence differs from germline, possibly due to a read error. V gene TRBV7-7 combines with J gene TRBJ2-2; perhaps TRBD2 as D (6 bases). The CDR3 has 13 residues. Looked up from germline, CDR1 is SSHAT and CDR2 is FNYEAQ (reference sequence). In DNA form, the CDR3 reads TGTGCTAGCAGCTGGGGACTTACCGGGGAGCTGTTTTTT. This gives the protein CASSWGLTGELFF.

The chain joins TRBV7-6 to TRBJ2-6, with D perhaps matching TRBD2 (5 bases). V gave up 1 base and J gave up 3 bases, with 10 bases separating them. This CDR3 has 16 residues. The germline V gene encodes CDR1 SGHVS and CDR2 FNYEAQ. CDR3 bases: TGTGCCAGCAGCTTAGAAGTCGGAGGTGGGGCCAACGTCCTGACTTTC. Translation: CASSLEVGGGANVLTF. The whole variable domain, filled in from reference TRBV7-6 and TRBJ2-6, reads GAGVSQSPRYKVTKRGQDVALRCDPISGHVSLYWYRQALGQGPEFLTYFNYEAQQDKSGLPNDRFSAERPEGSISTLTIQRTEQRDSAMYRCASSLEVGGGANVLTFGAGSRLTVL.

CDR3 in amino acids: CASSPGTQGYTF. The CDR3 DNA follows: TGTGCCAGCAGCCCGGGTACCCAGGGCTACACCTTC. The V call is TRBV2, the J call TRBJ1-2, with D unresolved. Between the trimmed V and J ends, which lost 6 bases and 8 bases, there was a span of 13 bases. The CDR3 is made up of 12 amino acids. Germline CDR1 reads SNHLY; CDR2 reads FYNNEI.

This clone appeared a single time. The chain recombines TRBV7-9 with TRBJ2-7, with 13 bases aligning to TRBD2. The junction had 4 bases not matched to a gene; V was cut back by 5 bases and J by 0 bases. Looked up from germline, CDR1 is SEHNR and CDR2 is FQNEAQ (reference sequence). The CDR3 has 16 residues. In DNA form, the CDR3 reads TGTGCCAGCAGCCTGGGACTAGCGGGGCACTCCTACGAGCAGTACTTC. Protein: CASSLGLAGHSYEQYF.

This sequence joins TRBV27 and TRBJ2-7, with a weak D call TRBD1 (6 bases). This CDR3 spans 14 amino acids. V lost 5 bases, J lost 7 bases, and 18 bases lay in between. Germline V CDR1 and CDR2: MNHEY, SMNVEV (reference sequence). The CDR3 here is CASSRDTRLGEQYF. In nucleotides, the CDR3 is TGTGCCAGCAGTCGGGACACCCGATTGGGGGAGCAGTACTTC.

This clone was seen just once. The rearrangement uses TRBV5-4 and TRBJ2-2, with 15 bases identical to TRBD2. With 4 bases clipped from V and 1 base from J, the junction kept 2 bases outside the gene matches. In germline, CDR1 is SGHNT, CDR2 YYREEE (reference sequence). The CDR3 covers 17 residues. CDR3 in amino acids: CASSEGLAGGNTGELFF. CDR3 nucleotides: TGTGCCAGCAGCGAGGGACTAGCGGGGGGGAACACCGGGGAGCTGTTTTTT.

This chain joins TRBV5-1 and TRBJ2-5; D gene unclear. The CDR3 runs 13 residues. Germline CDR1 is SGHRS and CDR2 is YFSETQ. Trimming left V 0 bases short and J 2 bases short, with 5 bases between. The CDR3 is CASSLVGQETQYF. In DNA form, the CDR3 reads TGCGCCAGCAGCTTGGTCGGGCAAGAGACCCAGTACTTC.

The chain couples TRBV25-1 to TRBJ2-2; D uncertain. The CDR3 totals 15 residues. Deletions cut 5 bases from V and 4 bases from J, with 14 bases between. Per germline, CDR1 MGHDK and CDR2 SYGVNS. The CDR3 reads CASSPHDRVTGELFF. CDR3 bases: TGTGCCAGCAGTCCACATGACCGGGTCACCGGGGAGCTGTTTTTT.

The chain links TRBV14 to TRBJ2-5; 9 bases map to TRBD2. Trimming cost V 4 bases and J 5 bases; bases outside gene matches: 8. Germline V lookup: CDR1 SGHDN, CDR2 FVKESK. CDR3 size: 15 residues. CDR3 residues: CASSPRRGGRETQYF. CDR3 coding DNA: TGTGCCAGCAGCCCCAGGCGGGGGGGCCGGGAGACCCAGTACTTC.

This clone appeared a single time. The CDR3 is CASSQAVGGEGTQYF. CDR3 sequence (DNA): TGCGCCAGCAGCCAAGCGGTAGGGGGCGAGGGGACCCAGTACTTC. The V gene is TRBV4-3, the J gene TRBJ2-5; 7 positions match TRBD1. V lost 1 base to trimming and J lost 7 bases; unmatched junction nucleotides: 9. The CDR3 runs 15 residues. Germline CDR1 reads LGHNA; CDR2 reads YSLEER.

This clone was seen a single time. The chain uses TRBV6-5 and TRBJ2-5; tentatively, D is TRBD2 (7 bases). The V end lost 2 bases, the J end lost 5 bases, and 18 bases lay between the germline ends. The germline V gene encodes CDR1 MNHEY and CDR2 SVGAGI. The CDR3 spans 16 residues. The DNA for the CDR3 is TGTGCCAGCAGTTACGGGGGGGCCTTATCGGTGGAGACCCAGTACTTC. It specifies CASSYGGALSVETQYF.

This clone was detected once. The chain recombines TRBV7-3 with TRBJ2-5, with 7 bases aligning to TRBD1. The CDR3 consists of 15 residues. Trimming took 3 bases from V and 3 from J; bases not matched to a gene: 7. Per the germline V gene, CDR1 is SGHTA and CDR2 is FQGTGA. CDR3 sequence (DNA): TGTGCCAGCAGCTTGAATGCAGGGGGTAAAGAGACCCAGTACTTC. This encodes CASSLNAGGKETQYF.

This clone was observed once. The chain recombines TRBV20-1 with TRBJ2-3, with a tentative D call TRBD1 (5 bases). Per the germline V gene, CDR1 is DFQATT and CDR2 is SNEGSKA (reference sequence). This CDR3 has 11 amino acids. V was pared by 2 bases and J by 12 bases, with 12 bases between. The CDR3 is CSARLDKTQYF. In DNA form, the CDR3 reads TGCAGTGCTAGACTGGACAAGACCCAGTATTTT.

A word on this clone: Sequence at one end of the junction differs from germline and may be a read error. The rearrangement links TRBV7-7 to TRBJ2-1, with D tentatively TRBD2 (5 bases). The CDR3 covers 16 residues. Looked up from germline, CDR1 is SSHAT and CDR2 is FNYEAQ (reference sequence). CDR3 sequence reads: CASSPHPGSGYNEQFF. As DNA, the CDR3 is TGTGCCAGCAGCCCCCACCCTGGGTCGGGATACAACGAGCAGTTCTTC.

The CDR3, as DNA: TGTGCCAGCAGTCCCGGGTCGGGGGGCTACACCTTC. Translated: CASSPGSGGYTF. The chain links TRBV28 to TRBJ1-2, with no clear D. The germline CDR1 and CDR2 sequences are MDHEN and SYDVKM. There are 12 residues in the CDR3. Trimming stripped 5 bases from V and 8 bases from J, with 12 bases between.

This chain connects TRBV28 to TRBJ1-4, with 7 nucleotides matching TRBD1. This CDR3 comprises 13 residues. CDR1 and CDR2 from the germline V gene are MDHEN and SYDVKM. The V and J ends lost 5 bases and 7 bases, in that order; junction bases with no gene match: 4. The CDR3 is CASSLRQGEKLFF. The DNA of the CDR3 is TGTGCCAGCAGTCTCCGACAGGGTGAAAAACTGTTTTTT.

Note on this clone: The germline gene is not matched at one end of the junction; a read error may be the cause. This rearrangement joins TRBV7-7 to TRBJ2-2; 12 nucleotides match TRBD2. The CDR3 covers 15 residues. Germline loops: CDR1 SSHAT, CDR2 FNYEAQ (reference sequence). CDR3 in amino acids: CASSRGLAGTGELFF. The CDR3 DNA sequence: TGTGCTAGCAGCCGCGGACTAGCGGGGACCGGGGAGCTGTTTTTT.

The chain has TRBV2 and TRBJ2-5; D unresolved. Germline assignment: CDR1 SNHLY and CDR2 FYNNEI. Between the trimmed V and J ends, which lost 6 bases and 0 bases, there was a span of 5 bases. The CDR3 is 12 residues long. The CDR3 sequence is CASRGDQETQYF. The DNA of the CDR3 is TGTGCCAGCAGAGGAGACCAAGAGACCCAGTACTTC.

The V call is TRBV6-1, the J call TRBJ1-6; possibly TRBD1 for D (5 bases). The V gene's germline CDR1 is MNHNS and CDR2 SASEGT. Trimming removed 3 bases at V and 10 bases at J, with 13 bases between. This CDR3 has 14 residues. CDR3 region: CASSDREVGSPLHF. CDR3 nucleotides: TGTGCCAGCAGTGACAGGGAAGTTGGGTCACCCCTCCACTTT.

The chain joins TRBV5-1 to TRBJ2-1; 11 nucleotides align to TRBD1. This CDR3 spans 14 amino acids. With V trimmed by 2 bases and J by 9 bases, 4 bases remained unmatched. Germline CDR1 reads SGHRS; CDR2 reads YFSETQ. The CDR3 spells CASSFGTGGTEQFF. In DNA form, the CDR3 reads TGCGCCAGCAGCTTTGGGACAGGGGGGACTGAGCAGTTCTTC.

The CDR3 DNA is TGTGCCAGCAGCTCCAGGAGGGGGAGTAGCGGGAGGTACGGGGAGCTGTTTTTT. Protein product: CASSSRRGSSGRYGELFF. The chain couples TRBV11-3 to TRBJ2-2, with 10 bases fitting TRBD2. Germline V CDR1 and CDR2: SGHNT, YENEEA. The CDR3 spans 18 residues. V lost 4 bases and J lost 7; bases outside the gene matches: 15.

The chain joins TRBV7-8 to TRBJ2-2; 15 nucleotides match TRBD2. CDR3 length equals 17 residues. J lost 5 bases, V lost 4 bases, and 5 bases had no gene match. Per the germline V gene, CDR1 is SGHVS and CDR2 is FQNEAQ. The CDR3 sequence: CASSSRGLAGGTGELFF. The DNA for the CDR3 is TGTGCCAGCAGCTCCCGAGGACTAGCGGGGGGGACCGGGGAGCTGTTTTTT.

This chain uses TRBV4-1 with TRBJ2-7; 10 bases align to TRBD2. The CDR3 length is 16 residues. From germline, CDR1 is MGHRA and CDR2 YSYEKL. V shed 2 bases, J shed 1 base, and the junction held 5 bases outside the gene matches. The DNA for the CDR3 is TGCGCCAGCAGCCAATTTAGCGGGGGGTCTTCCTACGAGCAGTACTTC. Its translation is CASSQFSGGSSYEQYF.

The DNA of the CDR3 is TGTGCCAGCAGCACGGGACAGGGGAGTAATTCACCCCTCCACTTT. Its protein product is CASSTGQGSNSPLHF. V usage is TRBV9 and J usage is TRBJ1-6; 10 bases are shared with TRBD1. The V gene's germline CDR1 is SGDLS and CDR2 YYNGEE. The CDR3 spans 15 residues. Trimming cost V 4 bases and J 6 bases; bases outside gene matches: 4.

The V call is TRBV7-9, the J call TRBJ2-7; TRBD1 matches at 11 bases. Germline V CDR1 and CDR2: SEHNR, FQNEAQ (reference sequence). V shed 4 bases and J 0 bases; nucleotides not matched to a gene: 5. The CDR3 totals 16 residues. The CDR3 DNA reads TGTGCCAGCAGCTCCCCGGGACAGGGGGTCTCCTACGAGCAGTACTTC. Translation: CASSSPGQGVSYEQYF.

The chain couples TRBV25-1 to TRBJ2-7; 9 bases line up with TRBD1. V shed 1 base, J shed 1 base, and the junction held 2 bases outside the gene matches. Germline assignment: CDR1 MGHDK and CDR2 SYGVNS. This CDR3 spans 15 amino acids. CDR3 sequence reads: CASSEFGTGSYEQYF. In DNA form, the CDR3 reads TGTGCCAGCAGTGAATTTGGGACAGGGTCCTACGAGCAGTACTTC.

J is TRBJ2-7 and V is TRBV5-5, with 7 bases matching TRBD1. Germline lookup yields CDR1 SGHKS and CDR2 YYEKEE (reference sequence). CDR3 length: 14 residues. With 5 bases clipped from V and 2 bases from J, the junction kept 7 bases outside the gene matches. The CDR3: CASRNTGVAYEQYF. CDR3 sequence (DNA): TGTGCCAGCAGGAACACAGGGGTAGCCTACGAGCAGTACTTC.

This rearrangement joins TRBV7-6 to TRBJ2-7, with TRBD1 matching 9 bases. The germline CDR1 and CDR2 sequences are SGHVS and FNYEAQ. The CDR3 length is 14 residues. With 1 base clipped from V and 5 bases from J, the junction kept 3 bases outside the gene matches. CDR3 DNA sequence: TGTGCCAGCAGCTTAGGAGGGACAGGGAACGAGCAGTACTTC. This translates into CASSLGGTGNEQYF.

This clone counts as medium-sized. J is TRBJ2-7 and V is TRBV28, with TRBD1 as a possible D gene (6 bases). This CDR3 is built from 12 residues. V was trimmed by 8 bases and J by 7 bases, leaving 15 bases between them. Germline V gene sequence: CDR1 MDHEN, CDR2 SYDVKM. In DNA, the CDR3 is TGTGCCAGCCAATGGGGGCGTAGGGAGCAGTACTTC. Amino acids: CASQWGRREQYF.

This rearrangement joins TRBV5-4 to TRBJ1-1; the match to TRBD1 covers 8 bases. Germline V gene sequence: CDR1 SGHNT, CDR2 YYREEE (reference sequence). This CDR3 contains 15 residues. V was clipped by 0 bases and J by 3 bases; unmatched bases: 4. The CDR3 loop is CASSLAGQGDTEAFF. CDR3 coding DNA: TGTGCCAGCAGCTTGGCCGGACAGGGAGACACTGAAGCTTTCTTT.

The genes are TRBV27 and TRBJ1-5, with 9 bases fitting TRBD1. Germline lookup yields CDR1 MNHEY and CDR2 SMNVEV (reference sequence). This CDR3 is 12 amino acids long. Germline trimming cut 8 bases from V and 7 bases from J; bases unmatched to any gene: 3. CDR3 protein: CASGDRDQPQHF. The CDR3 DNA follows: TGTGCCAGCGGGGACAGGGACCAGCCCCAGCATTTT.

This chain connects TRBV7-8 to TRBJ2-7; D is possibly TRBD2 (5 bases). Trimming stripped 1 base from V and 6 bases from J, with 16 bases between. CDR1 is SGHVS and CDR2 is FQNEAQ in the germline V gene. The CDR3 has 15 amino acids. The CDR3 bases are TGTGCCAGCAGCTTAGTAGCTAGCTGGGCTCTCGAGCAGTACTTC. It translates to CASSLVASWALEQYF.